Sequencing of this T cell receptor (beta chain) was carried out in a study of post-analysis software for immune sequencing data. Study-level findings and limits: The five TRBV segments detected at higher frequency in patients than in controls included TRBV5-6, TRBV5-1 and TRBV20-1. Patients with multiple sclerosis recorded significantly lower normalized Chao1 diversity than controls, the study found.

The TCR beta cDNA libraries contained unique molecular identifiers. TCRdb redid the calling of the PCR reads with MiXCR, one entry per CDR3 protein. The sample has around 710,000 distinct CDR3 sequences, around 45% seen once; the top ten hold just under 5%. Regarding this clonotype: Its antigen remains unknown.

With 3 bases removed from V and 5 bases from J, the gap between germline ends came to 13 bases. Germline V gene data show CDR1 as SQVTM and CDR2 as ANQGSEA. The CDR3 covers 13 residues. The sequencing input was blood. The TCR originated in a girl aged 5-17 years with multiple sclerosis. The chain employs TRBV29-1 and TRBJ2-5; the D gene is possibly TRBD1 (6 bases). DNA of the CDR3: TGCAGCGTTGAGCGACAGGTTGAGGAGACCCAGTACTTC. Its translation: CSVERQVEETQYF.